This T cell receptor (beta chain) was profiled in a study of glioma-infiltrating T cells after dendritic cell vaccination. Overall study context: Patients received three intradermal dendritic cell vaccine injections at biweekly intervals.

Time point: after dendritic cell vaccination, including at tumor progression/relapse. Blood PBMC samples: pre-vaccination, two weeks post third vaccination, and at tumor progression. Germline loops: CDR1 MDHEN, CDR2 SYDVKM. The germline V and J ends were trimmed by 4 bases and 4 bases, with 8 bases remaining between them. CDR3 size: 13 residues. The assay was immunoSEQ multiplex PCR, and TCRdb's table has in-frame clones only and misses some. The table includes tens of thousands of clones, approximately 91% detected once. The chain employs TRBV28 and TRBJ2-1; D is possibly TRBD1 (6 bases). Specimen: blood, collected after dendritic cell vaccination. This sequence originates from a human donor with glioblastoma. CDR3 bases: TGTGCCAGCAGTTGGGACAAGTACAATGAGCAGTTCTTC. As protein: CASSWDKYNEQFF.